These 17 T cell receptor beta chains share one sample of origin, sequenced in a study of blood T cell repertoires in COVID-19. Measured with immunoSEQ multiplex PCR; TCRdb has only the in-frame clones, and not every one. The sample holds roughly 140,000 clones; around 83% are singletons and the top ten take roughly 7.2%. Sequences were obtained from peripheral blood. These receptors were taken from a woman in her forties or fifties in a cohort sampled during active or convalescent COVID-19.

There are a few counts of this clone. This sequence joins TRBV29-1 and TRBJ1-5; 9 bases are shared with TRBD1. With V trimmed by 6 bases and J by 3 bases, 6 bases remained unmatched. The CDR3 consists of 14 residues. From germline, CDR1 is SQVTM and CDR2 ANQGSEA. In DNA, the CDR3 is TGCAGCGTAACACAGGGGGCCAACAATCAGCCCCAGCATTTT. Translation: CSVTQGANNQPQHF.

This clone showed up just a few times. This CDR3 is also generated by other DNA sequences in the sample. The chain carries TRBV12-3 or TRBV12-4 and TRBJ1-2; D is uncertain. Trimming removed 1 base at V and 3 bases at J, with 6 bases between. The CDR3 consists of 13 residues. CDR3 nucleotides: TGTGCCAGCAGTTTAGGTACAGACTATGGCTACACCTTC. Translation gives CASSLGTDYGYTF.

A few counts support this clone. This CDR3 is also generated by other DNA sequences in the sample. The chain has TRBV12-3 or TRBV12-4 and TRBJ2-2; tentative D call: TRBD1 (6 bases). This CDR3 comprises 12 residues. V was pared by 6 bases and J by 4 bases, with 6 bases between. The CDR3 reads CASSRGTGELFF. The CDR3 DNA is TGTGCCAGCAGCAGGGGCACCGGGGAGCTGTTTTTT.

This clone was detected only once. This chain's CDR3 is CASKKTSGGAGEQFF. The CDR3 DNA reads as TGCGCCAGCAAAAAAACTAGCGGGGGGGCCGGTGAGCAGTTCTTC. V usage is TRBV4-3 and J usage is TRBJ2-1, with 13 bases matching TRBD2. CDR3 length: 15 residues. The junction had 9 bases not matched to a gene; V was cut back by 7 bases and J by 9 bases. Germline V gives CDR1 LGHNA, CDR2 YSLEER.

This sequence joins TRBV5-1 and TRBJ2-2; 7 nucleotides agree with TRBD1. The CDR3 sequence is 18 residues long. Germline CDR1 is SGHRS and CDR2 is YFSETQ. V trimming: 0 bases; J trimming: 7 bases; junction bases outside the gene matches: 15. The CDR3: CASSLEDSSTGRSGELFF. The CDR3 nucleotides are TGCGCCAGCAGCTTGGAGGACTCTTCGACAGGGAGAAGCGGGGAGCTGTTTTTT. Filled out from reference TRBV5-1 and TRBJ2-2, the complete variable domain reads KAGVTQTPRYLIKTRGQQVTLSCSPISGHRSVSWYQQTPGQGLQFLFEYFSETQRNKGNFPGRFSGRQFSNSRSEMNVSTLELGDSALYLCASSLEDSSTGRSGELFFGEGSRLTVL.

The V gene is TRBV5-1, the J gene TRBJ1-5; D is unclear. The V end was cut by 1 base, the J end by 2 bases, with 13 bases between. Germline loops: CDR1 SGHRS, CDR2 YFSETQ. The CDR3 is 16 residues long. The CDR3 nucleotides are TGCGCCAGCAGCTTGTGGCCGGGGTTGGGCAATCAGCCCCAGCATTTT. Its protein product is CASSLWPGLGNQPQHF.

V and J are TRBV29-1 and TRBJ2-3, with D tentatively TRBD2 (6 bases). Germline V gene data show CDR1 as SQVTM and CDR2 as ANQGSEA. The V gene lost 2 bases and the J gene lost 0 bases, with 12 bases spanning the gap. The CDR3 consists of 15 residues. CDR3 in DNA: TGCAGCGTTGAATGGGGGGAGCCTAGCACAGATACGCAGTATTTT. It codes for CSVEWGEPSTDTQYF.

This clone has a handful of counts. The chain joins TRBV3-1 (or the pseudogene TRBV3-2) to TRBJ1-6, with 9 bases that match TRBD1. After removal of 3 bases from V and 7 bases from J, the junction contained 1 base not matched to a gene. Germline V gene lookup returns CDR1 LGHDT and CDR2 YNNKEL (reference sequence). This CDR3 has 14 residues. CDR3 in DNA: TGTGCCAGCAGCCATGGGACAGGGAATTCACCCCTCCACTTT. Translation gives CASSHGTGNSPLHF.

A single count supports this clone. The CDR3, as DNA: TGCAGTGCTAGTATCCCTAGCGGCGTCAATGAGCAGTTCTTC. It codes for CSASIPSGVNEQFF. The rearrangement joins TRBV20-1 to TRBJ2-1, with 7 bases fitting TRBD2. CDR1 and CDR2 (germline): DFQATT, SNEGSKA (reference sequence). The CDR3 totals 14 residues. The J segment lost 6 bases and the V segment lost 3 bases, leaving 8 bases of the junction unmatched.

The chain couples TRBV6-1 to TRBJ2-3, with 7 bases identical to TRBD2. Trimming cost V 3 bases and J 3 bases; bases outside gene matches: 6. Germline values: CDR1 MNHNS, CDR2 SASEGT. This CDR3 region has 15 residues. The CDR3 spells CASSETRGGTDTQYF. CDR3 DNA: TGTGCCAGCAGTGAGACTAGGGGAGGGACAGATACGCAGTATTTT.

The gene calls are TRBV4-1 and TRBJ1-4; D gene uncertain. The V gene's germline CDR1 is MGHRA and CDR2 YSYEKL. The CDR3 is 16 amino acids. V was trimmed by 4 bases and J by 0 bases, leaving 12 bases between them. DNA of the CDR3: TGCGCCAGCAGCCCATTCGCAGATGCAACTAATGAAAAACTGTTTTTT. Translated, it gives CASSPFADATNEKLFF.

The CDR3 protein is CASSQLARWEEETQYF. DNA of the CDR3: TGTGCCAGCAGCCAACTAGCCCGGTGGGAAGAAGAGACCCAGTACTTC. The rearrangement links TRBV16 to TRBJ2-5, with a tentative D call TRBD2 (5 bases). The CDR3 has 16 amino acids. V was clipped by 2 bases and J by 3 bases, with 16 bases between them. CDR1 and CDR2 from the germline V gene are KGHSY and FQNENV.

The rearrangement joins TRBV18 to TRBJ2-2, with D maybe TRBD1 (6 bases). The germline V and J ends were trimmed by 6 bases and 4 bases, with 24 bases remaining between them. Germline V lookup: CDR1 KGHSH, CDR2 LQKENI. The CDR3 sequence is 18 residues long. Here the CDR3 DNA reads TGTGCCAGCTCGCCCCAGGACAGCCTTGTAACCGGCACCGGGGAGCTGTTTTTT. As protein: CASSPQDSLVTGTGELFF. The full variable domain, with the rest looked up from reference TRBV18 and TRBJ2-2, is NAGVMQNPRHLVRRRGQEARLRCSPMKGHSHVYWYRQLPEEGLKFMVYLQKENIIDESGMPKERFSAEFPKEGPSILRIQQVVRGDSAAYFCASSPQDSLVTGTGELFFGEGSRLTVL.

The chain carries TRBV5-5 and TRBJ1-1; no reliable D call. V shed 2 bases and J shed 4 bases, with 9 bases lying between them. The CDR3 totals 13 residues. Germline CDR1 and CDR2: SGHKS and YYEKEE (reference sequence). The DNA for the CDR3 is TGTGCCAGCAGCTTCATTCCGGTCACTGAAGCTTTCTTT. Protein sequence: CASSFIPVTEAFF.

The gene calls are TRBV29-1 and TRBJ1-1; D may be TRBD1 (5 bases). Trimming pared 4 bases from V and 6 bases from J, leaving 15 bases between. The CDR3 has 13 amino acids. The V gene's germline CDR1 is SQVTM and CDR2 ANQGSEA. CDR3 protein: CSVVRDSGAEAFF. CDR3 DNA: TGCAGCGTTGTGAGGGACTCTGGTGCTGAAGCTTTCTTT.

The V and J genes are TRBV6-2 or TRBV6-3 and TRBJ1-2; D remains unclear. V lost 2 bases, J lost 6 bases, and 7 bases lay in between. Germline CDR1 MNHEY, CDR2 SVGEGT. There are 12 residues in the CDR3. The CDR3 sequence is CASSYGPDGYTF. In DNA form, the CDR3 reads TGTGCCAGCAGTTACGGTCCAGATGGCTACACCTTC.

This clone appeared a single time. The rearrangement uses TRBV5-1 and TRBJ1-1; D is perhaps TRBD1 (6 bases). Trimming shortened V by 5 bases and J by 2 bases, and 16 bases separated the two germline ends. The CDR3 runs 15 residues. CDR1 and CDR2 from the germline V gene are SGHRS and YFSETQ. The chain's CDR3 is CASRNPGHLNTEAFF. The DNA of the CDR3 is TGCGCCAGCAGGAACCCGGGACACCTAAACACTGAAGCTTTCTTT.